The sequence of this TCR beta chain was determined in a study of T cell responses to AZD1222 COVID-19 vaccine. Profiling relied on immunoSEQ multiplex PCR, and the TCRdb table lists in-frame clones only, not all of them. The sample includes approximately 120,000 clones, roughly nine tenths of them seen just once. Germline CDR1 and CDR2: SGHNT and YYREEE (reference sequence). Trimming cost V 5 bases and J 5 bases; bases outside gene matches: 14. The CDR3 sequence is 16 residues long. The gene calls are TRBV5-4 and TRBJ1-1; TRBD1 matches 8 bases. The material sequenced was peripheral blood, taken on day 0 of AZD1222 vaccination. The sequence derives from an adult in good health. CDR3 residues: CASRPGGVVSRTEAFF. In DNA, the CDR3 is TGTGCCAGCAGGCCAGGGGGCGTAGTGTCAAGGACTGAAGCTTTCTTT.